The next 14 T cell receptor beta chains were all read from a single sample in a study of T-cell memory formation after mild COVID-19. TCRdb fed the 5' RACE reads into MiXCR, producing one record per CDR3 protein. The sample lists a few hundred thousand distinct CDR3 sequences; more than 20% were seen once. Sequences were obtained from PBMCs or a T cell subset sorted from them (not recorded which). The receptor set was obtained from a man aged 18 to 35 who had mild COVID-19 (a few samples of this study predate the infection). Cell type and time point are not known.

V and J are TRBV20-1 and TRBJ2-1, with 7 bases aligning to TRBD2. CDR3 length equals 16 residues. The V gene end was trimmed by 0 bases and the J gene end by 1 base; junction bases not matched to a gene: 6. From germline, CDR1 is DFQATT and CDR2 SNEGSKA (reference sequence). Written as DNA, the CDR3 is TGCAGTGCTAGAGAGCAACTAGCGAGATCCTACAATGAGCAGTTCTTC. Protein: CSAREQLARSYNEQFF.

For the CDR3, the DNA is TGTGCCAGCACCAGGGGGACTACCCACACAGATACGCAGTATTTT. Translating gives CASTRGTTHTDTQYF. The genes are TRBV5-6 and TRBJ2-3; possibly TRBD1 or TRBD2 for D (7 bases each). Trimming took off 6 bases at V and 2 bases at J, with 16 bases between the two ends. CDR1 and CDR2 from the germline V gene are SGHDT and YYEEEE. There are 15 residues in the CDR3.

V usage is TRBV7-3 and J usage is TRBJ2-3; the D gene is possibly TRBD1 (6 bases). Germline CDR1 SGHTA, CDR2 FQGTGA. V was clipped by 5 bases and J by 9 bases, with 12 bases between them. The CDR3 covers 12 residues. CDR3 coding DNA: TGTGCCAGCAGCATGGACAGTCACACGCAGTATTTT. This encodes CASSMDSHTQYF.

V gene TRBV7-2 combines with J gene TRBJ2-1; TRBD1 might be the D (6 bases). The CDR3 length is 18 residues. Germline V gene data show CDR1 as SGHTA and CDR2 as FQGNSA. Trimming cost V 4 bases and J 1 base, with 20 bases left between them. The CDR3 is CASSSPRGMGASYNEQFF. The CDR3 bases are TGTGCCAGCAGCTCCCCCCGAGGCATGGGGGCTTCCTACAATGAGCAGTTCTTC.

This clonotype has just a few counts. This sequence joins TRBV28 and TRBJ2-1, with 9 bases identical to TRBD2. The CDR3 is 14 amino acids. V was clipped by 4 bases and J by 5 bases; unmatched bases: 3. Per germline, CDR1 MDHEN and CDR2 SYDVKM. The CDR3 sequence: CASSSRGRDNEQFF. Written as DNA, the CDR3 is TGTGCCAGCAGTTCCCGCGGGAGGGACAATGAGCAGTTCTTC.

The V gene is TRBV6-2 or TRBV6-3, the J gene TRBJ1-5; 9 nucleotides line up with TRBD1. CDR1 MNHEY and CDR2 SVGEGT come from the germline V gene. CDR3 length: 16 amino acids. V lost 6 bases, J lost 4 bases, and 10 bases stayed unmatched. Written as DNA, the CDR3 is TGTGCCAGCAGCTCCCCCGGGACAGGGCAGAATCAGCCCCAGCATTTT. Encoded protein: CASSSPGTGQNQPQHF.

The gene calls are TRBV15 and TRBJ2-5; D is ambiguous. Germline V CDR1 and CDR2: LNHNV, YYDKDF (reference sequence). CDR3 length equals 15 residues. V was clipped by 0 bases and J by 2 bases, with 10 bases between them. CDR3 in DNA: TGTGCCACCAGCAGAGATCTCGGTATACAAGAGACCCAGTACTTC. Protein: CATSRDLGIQETQYF.

The chain links TRBV20-1 to TRBJ2-7, with D maybe TRBD2 (6 bases). CDR3 length: 11 residues. CDR1 and CDR2 (germline): DFQATT, SNEGSKA (reference sequence). V shed 6 bases and J shed 4 bases, with 10 bases lying between them. The CDR3 here is CSARERYEQYF. The DNA of the CDR3 is TGCAGTGCCCGGGAGAGGTACGAGCAGTACTTC.

This clonotype was detected a few times. V and J are TRBV7-2 and TRBJ1-1; D unresolved. Germline V gives CDR1 SGHTA, CDR2 FQGNSA. The CDR3 sequence is 11 residues long. V lost 2 bases to trimming and J lost 6 bases, with 4 bases between them. The CDR3 loop is CASSLLAEAFF. The CDR3 region has the DNA TGTGCCAGCAGCTTATTGGCTGAAGCTTTCTTT.

This chain joins TRBV7-2 and TRBJ2-1; 8 positions agree with TRBD2. The CDR3 consists of 13 residues. The germline V gene encodes CDR1 SGHTA and CDR2 FQGNSA. J lost 12 bases, V lost 0 bases, and 4 bases had no gene match. Here the CDR3 DNA reads TGTGCCAGCAGCTTAGCGGTCGGGGGGGTGCAGTTCTTC. Protein product: CASSLAVGGVQFF.

This clonotype was seen a handful of times. The rearrangement uses TRBV10-3 and TRBJ2-5, with 8 positions matching TRBD2. The CDR3 extends over 14 amino acids. The germline V gene encodes CDR1 ENHRY and CDR2 SYGVKD. Unmatched junction bases numbered 4, after V lost 5 bases and J lost 2 bases. The chain's CDR3 is CAISWTSLQETQYF. The CDR3, as DNA: TGTGCCATCAGTTGGACTAGCCTTCAAGAGACCCAGTACTTC.

The chain joins TRBV29-1 to TRBJ2-1, with TRBD2 matching over 8 bases. The CDR3 consists of 14 residues. Germline assignment: CDR1 SQVTM and CDR2 ANQGSEA. The V gene end was trimmed by 5 bases and the J gene end by 3 bases; junction bases not matched to a gene: 6. The chain's CDR3 is CSVPGLGLYNEQFF. The DNA of the CDR3 is TGCAGCGTTCCGGGACTAGGACTCTACAATGAGCAGTTCTTC.

The V and J genes are TRBV18 and TRBJ2-7, with D tentatively TRBD1 (5 bases). This CDR3 region has 14 residues. The germline CDR1 and CDR2 sequences are KGHSH and LQKENI. The germline V and J ends were trimmed by 3 bases and 3 bases, with 12 bases remaining between them. CDR3 in amino acids: CASSPVDSSYEQYV. CDR3 nucleotides: TGTGCCAGCTCACCGGTAGACAGCAGCTACGAGCAGTACGTC.

This clonotype was seen more than once but under ten times. This rearrangement joins TRBV7-9 to TRBJ1-1; D uncertain. This CDR3 is built from 11 residues. Trimming took off 5 bases at V and 10 bases at J, with 11 bases between the two ends. Germline V gene data show CDR1 as SEHNR and CDR2 as FQNEAQ (reference sequence). The CDR3 is CASSLGRGAFF. CDR3 DNA: TGTGCCAGCAGCCTGGGGAGAGGAGCTTTCTTT.